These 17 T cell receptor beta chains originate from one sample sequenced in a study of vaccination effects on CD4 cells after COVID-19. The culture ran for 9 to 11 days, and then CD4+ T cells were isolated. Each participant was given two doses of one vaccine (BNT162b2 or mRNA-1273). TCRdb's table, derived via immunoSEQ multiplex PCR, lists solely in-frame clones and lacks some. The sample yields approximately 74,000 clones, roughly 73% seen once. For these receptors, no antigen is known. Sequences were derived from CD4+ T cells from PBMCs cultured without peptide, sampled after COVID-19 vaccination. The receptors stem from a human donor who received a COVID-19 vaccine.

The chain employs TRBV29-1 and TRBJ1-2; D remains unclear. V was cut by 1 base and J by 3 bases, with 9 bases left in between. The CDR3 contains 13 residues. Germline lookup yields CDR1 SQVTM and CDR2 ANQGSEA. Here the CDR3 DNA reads TGCAGCGTTGAAGCAGGCTCCGACTATGGCTACACCTTC. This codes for CSVEAGSDYGYTF.

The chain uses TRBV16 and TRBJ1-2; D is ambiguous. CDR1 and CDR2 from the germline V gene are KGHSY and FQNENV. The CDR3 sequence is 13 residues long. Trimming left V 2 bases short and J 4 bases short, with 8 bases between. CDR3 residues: CASSQTQTYGYTF. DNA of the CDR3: TGTGCCAGCAGCCAAACACAGACCTATGGCTACACCTTC.

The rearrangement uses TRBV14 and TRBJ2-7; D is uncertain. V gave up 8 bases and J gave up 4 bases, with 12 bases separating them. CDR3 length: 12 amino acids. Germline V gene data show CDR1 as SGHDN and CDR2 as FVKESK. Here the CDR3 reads CASVTTQYEQYV. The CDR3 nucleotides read TGTGCCAGCGTCACGACCCAATACGAGCAGTACGTC.

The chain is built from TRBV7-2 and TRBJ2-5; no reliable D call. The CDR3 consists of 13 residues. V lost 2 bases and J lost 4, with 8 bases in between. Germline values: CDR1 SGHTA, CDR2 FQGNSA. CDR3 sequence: CASSLWVGETQYF. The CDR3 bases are TGTGCCAGCAGCTTATGGGTAGGAGAGACCCAGTACTTC.

The CDR3 nucleotides are TGTGCCAGCATGGGTCCCTACGAGCAGTACGTC. Amino acids: CASMGPYEQYV. V and J are TRBV6-5 and TRBJ2-7; D uncertain. Germline CDR1 reads MNHEY; CDR2 reads SVGAGI. Trimming left V 7 bases short and J 2 bases short, with 6 bases between. This CDR3 is built from 11 residues.

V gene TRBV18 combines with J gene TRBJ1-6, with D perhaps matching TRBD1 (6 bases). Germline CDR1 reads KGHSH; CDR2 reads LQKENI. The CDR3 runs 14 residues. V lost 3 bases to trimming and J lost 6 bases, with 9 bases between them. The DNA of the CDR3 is TGTGCCAGCTCACCCACAGGGTCTAATTCACCCCTCCACTTT. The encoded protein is CASSPTGSNSPLHF.

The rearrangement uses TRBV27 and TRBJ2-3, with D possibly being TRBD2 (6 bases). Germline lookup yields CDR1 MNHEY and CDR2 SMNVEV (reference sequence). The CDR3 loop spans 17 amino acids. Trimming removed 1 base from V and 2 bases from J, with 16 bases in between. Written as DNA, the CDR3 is TGTGCCAGCAGTTTATATAGGAGTAGCGGTTACACAGATACGCAGTATTTT. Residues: CASSLYRSSGYTDTQYF.

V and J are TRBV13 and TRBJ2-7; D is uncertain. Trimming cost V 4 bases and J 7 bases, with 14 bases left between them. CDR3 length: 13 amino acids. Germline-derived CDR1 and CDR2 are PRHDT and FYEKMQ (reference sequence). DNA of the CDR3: TGTGCCAGCAGCTACGATCGCGCTACTGAGCAGTACGTC. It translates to CASSYDRATEQYV.

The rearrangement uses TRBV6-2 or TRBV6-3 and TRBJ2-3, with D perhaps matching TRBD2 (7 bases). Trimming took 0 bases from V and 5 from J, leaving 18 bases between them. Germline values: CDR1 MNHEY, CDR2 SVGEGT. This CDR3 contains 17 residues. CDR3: CASSYSGLRGRGDTQYF. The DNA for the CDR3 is TGTGCCAGCAGTTACTCGGGATTGCGGGGGCGAGGAGATACGCAGTATTTT.

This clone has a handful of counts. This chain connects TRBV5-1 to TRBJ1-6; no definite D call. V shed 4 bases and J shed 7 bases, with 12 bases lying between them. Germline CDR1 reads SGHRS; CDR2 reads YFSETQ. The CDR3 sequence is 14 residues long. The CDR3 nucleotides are TGCGCCAGCAGCGACGTTATGGGGAATTCACCCCTCCACTTT. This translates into CASSDVMGNSPLHF.

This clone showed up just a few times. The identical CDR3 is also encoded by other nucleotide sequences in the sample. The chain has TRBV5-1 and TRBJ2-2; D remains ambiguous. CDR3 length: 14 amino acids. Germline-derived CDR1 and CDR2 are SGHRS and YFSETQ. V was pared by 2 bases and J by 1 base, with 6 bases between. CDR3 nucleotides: TGCGCCAGCAGCTTAGGGCAGAACACCGGGGAGCTGTTTTTT. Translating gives CASSLGQNTGELFF.

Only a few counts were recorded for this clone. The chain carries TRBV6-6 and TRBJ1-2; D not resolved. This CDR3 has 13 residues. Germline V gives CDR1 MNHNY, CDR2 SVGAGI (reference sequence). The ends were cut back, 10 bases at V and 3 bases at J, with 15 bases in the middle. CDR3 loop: CATSTRQYYGYTF. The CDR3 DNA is TGTGCCACCTCCACCCGTCAGTACTATGGCTACACCTTC.

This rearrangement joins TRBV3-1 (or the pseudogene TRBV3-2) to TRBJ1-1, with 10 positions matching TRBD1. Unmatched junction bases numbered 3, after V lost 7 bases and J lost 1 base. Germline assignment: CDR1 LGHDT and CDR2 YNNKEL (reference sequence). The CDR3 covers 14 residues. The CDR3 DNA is TGTGCCAGCACTCGACAGGGGGCGAACACTGAAGCTTTCTTT. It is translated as CASTRQGANTEAFF.

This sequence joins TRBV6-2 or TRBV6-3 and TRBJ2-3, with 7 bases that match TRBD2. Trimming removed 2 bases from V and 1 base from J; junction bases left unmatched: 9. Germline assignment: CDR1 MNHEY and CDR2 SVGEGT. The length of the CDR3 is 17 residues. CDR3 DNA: TGTGCCAGCAGTTACCAATTCCTAGCGGATCGCACAGATACGCAGTATTTT. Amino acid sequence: CASSYQFLADRTDTQYF.

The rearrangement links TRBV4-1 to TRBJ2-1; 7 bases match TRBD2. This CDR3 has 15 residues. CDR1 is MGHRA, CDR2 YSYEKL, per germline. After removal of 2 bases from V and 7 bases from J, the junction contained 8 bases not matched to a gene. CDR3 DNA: TGCGCCAGCAGCCAACTAGCGGCCCCTGTGAATGAGCAGTTCTTC. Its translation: CASSQLAAPVNEQFF.

CDR3 bases: TGTGCCAGCAGCGCCCCGCCCCGCAACGGGCGTACAGATACGCAGTATTTT. It codes for CASSAPPRNGRTDTQYF. The rearrangement uses TRBV21-1 and TRBJ2-3. TRBV21-1 represents a pseudogene. This CDR3 is 17 amino acids long.

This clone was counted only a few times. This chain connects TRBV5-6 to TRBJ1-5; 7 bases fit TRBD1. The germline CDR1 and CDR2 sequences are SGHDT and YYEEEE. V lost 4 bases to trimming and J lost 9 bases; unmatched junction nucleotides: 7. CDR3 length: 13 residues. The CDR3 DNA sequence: TGTGCCAGCAGCCACCGACAGGGCGGGCCCCAGCATTTT. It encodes CASSHRQGGPQHF.